The present T cell receptor beta chain was sequenced within a study of cytomegalovirus exposure and HLA in healthy donors. Germline CDR1 and CDR2: SGHTA and FQGTGA. This CDR3 has 14 residues. The V gene end was trimmed by 4 bases and the J gene end by 3 bases; junction bases not matched to a gene: 3. This clone came up a few times. The antigen is undetermined. It was with 60 Vbeta and 13 Jbeta primers that the PCR ran. The table came from immunoSEQ multiplex PCR; TCRdb's copy has only in-frame clones and leaves some out. The sample carries roughly 100,000 clones, over 55% recorded once. Study-wide points: As confirmed in vitro, a few CMV-associated chains were specific for CMV antigens. The classifier reportedly diagnosed cytomegalovirus status with high sensitivity and specificity. Later analysis found that TCR beta chains associated with HLA were more clonally expanded than other, equally common chains. A list of roughly 160 TCR beta chains associated with cytomegalovirus was given.

The chain combines TRBV7-3 with TRBJ2-5; TRBD1 agrees at 9 bases. This TCR derives from a young woman in good health and CMV-seropositive. Input material: PBMCs. CDR3 amino acids: CASSSTGGEETQYF. CDR3 nucleotide sequence: TGTGCCAGCAGCTCAACAGGGGGCGAAGAGACCCAGTACTTC.